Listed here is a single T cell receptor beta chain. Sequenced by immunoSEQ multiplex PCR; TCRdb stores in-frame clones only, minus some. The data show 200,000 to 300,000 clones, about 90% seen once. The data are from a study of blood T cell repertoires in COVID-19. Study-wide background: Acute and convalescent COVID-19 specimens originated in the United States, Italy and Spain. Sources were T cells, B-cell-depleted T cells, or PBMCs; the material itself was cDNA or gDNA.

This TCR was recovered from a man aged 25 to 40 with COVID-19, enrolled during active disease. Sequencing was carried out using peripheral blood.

In DNA form, the CDR3 reads TGTGCCAGCAGTTACTCGAAGTCAGGGGGCGCAGGCTACACCTTC. Translating gives CASSYSKSGGAGYTF. The V and J genes are TRBV6-2 or TRBV6-3 and TRBJ1-2, with 8 bases identical to TRBD1. Germline-derived CDR1 and CDR2 are MNHEY and SVGEGT. V lost 0 bases, J lost 8 bases, and 8 bases stayed unmatched. CDR3 size: 15 residues.